The 25 T cell receptor beta chains below come from one sample, sequenced in a study of T-cell reconstitution after alpha-beta-depleted transplantation in children. TCRbeta library preparation incorporated unique molecular identifiers. TCRdb passed the PCR reads through MiXCR, listing each CDR3 protein once. The data contain about 610,000 distinct CDR3 sequences, more than 20% of them singletons. Sequencing used PBMCs, obtained before TCRalphabeta/CD19-depleted stem cell transplant. Receptors were obtained from a boy under two years old with Wiskott-Aldrich syndrome, due to receive a stem cell transplant.

V and J are TRBV5-1 and TRBJ2-5, with D maybe TRBD2 (6 bases). The CDR3 sequence is 14 residues long. V gave up 0 bases and J gave up 3 bases, with 9 bases separating them. Germline CDR1 and CDR2: SGHRS and YFSETQ. The CDR3 region is CASSLASEEETQYF. In DNA form, the CDR3 reads TGCGCCAGCAGCTTGGCTAGCGAGGAAGAGACCCAGTACTTC. Filled out from reference TRBV5-1 and TRBJ2-5, the complete variable domain reads KAGVTQTPRYLIKTRGQQVTLSCSPISGHRSVSWYQQTPGQGLQFLFEYFSETQRNKGNFPGRFSGRQFSNSRSEMNVSTLELGDSALYLCASSLASEEETQYFGPGTRLLVL.

This clonotype occurred a few times. The chain uses TRBV7-8 and TRBJ2-7, with a tentative D call TRBD2 (5 bases). Trimming removed 3 bases at V and 3 bases at J, with 9 bases between. The germline gives CDR1 SGHVS, CDR2 FQNEAQ. CDR3 size: 13 residues. The CDR3 DNA reads TGTGCCAGCAGCTTGAGGGCCGGCTACGAGCAGTACTTC. Amino acid sequence: CASSLRAGYEQYF.

The chain employs TRBV20-1 and TRBJ2-1, with 13 nucleotides matching TRBD2. Germline V gene sequence: CDR1 DFQATT, CDR2 SNEGSKA (reference sequence). The CDR3 is made up of 20 amino acids. J lost 3 bases, V lost 0 bases, and 14 bases had no gene match. CDR3 loop: CSARDRGTGLAGDYYNEQFF. The CDR3 bases are TGCAGTGCTAGAGATCGGGGAACCGGACTAGCGGGAGACTACTACAATGAGCAGTTCTTC.

The table lists this clonotype with a few counts. The chain has TRBV27 and TRBJ2-5, with a tentative D call TRBD2 (6 bases). Trimming cost V 0 bases and J 2 bases, with 13 bases left between them. The germline V gene encodes CDR1 MNHEY and CDR2 SMNVEV (reference sequence). The CDR3 runs 16 residues. CDR3 nucleotide sequence: TGTGCCAGCAGTTTATCCTCCGGGAGAGGTCAAGAGACCCAGTACTTC. Translation: CASSLSSGRGQETQYF.

V gene TRBV27 combines with J gene TRBJ2-1, with TRBD2 matching over 9 bases. J was trimmed by 4 bases and V by 3 bases; bases with no gene match: 13. CDR1 and CDR2 (germline): MNHEY, SMNVEV (reference sequence). The CDR3 runs to 18 residues. CDR3 protein: CASSFRKGPSGNYNEQFF. The CDR3 nucleotides are TGTGCCAGCAGTTTCAGGAAGGGTCCTAGCGGGAATTACAATGAGCAGTTCTTC.

The V and J genes are TRBV9 and TRBJ1-2; 10 bases are a match to TRBD1. The CDR3 sequence is 13 residues long. V dropped 4 bases and J dropped 9; count of bases not matched to a gene: 6. Germline V gene data show CDR1 as SGDLS and CDR2 as YYNGEE. The CDR3 sequence is CASSQTGGISYTF. CDR3 in DNA: TGTGCCAGCAGCCAGACAGGGGGCATCAGCTACACCTTC.

This chain links TRBV12-3 or TRBV12-4 with TRBJ2-2, with TRBD2 matching 8 bases. The ends lost 5 bases at V and 2 bases at J; junction bases unmatched: 10. The CDR3 loop spans 17 amino acids. CDR3 DNA: TGTGCCAGCAGTCTCCCGCCCGGGACTAGAAACACCGGGGAGCTGTTTTTT. Translating it yields CASSLPPGTRNTGELFF.

This clonotype came up a few times. V is TRBV12-3 or TRBV12-4 and J is TRBJ2-1; D unresolved. The CDR3 is made up of 9 amino acids. Trimming shortened V by 6 bases and J by 13 bases, and 7 bases separated the two germline ends. CDR3 bases: TGTGCCAGCAGCCCTCCCCAGTTCTTC. Encoded protein: CASSPPQFF.

This clonotype appeared once. The J gene is TRBJ2-5, the V gene TRBV30, with a possible D match to TRBD1 (6 bases). CDR1 is GTSNPN and CDR2 is SVGIG in the germline V gene (reference sequence). CDR3 length equals 12 residues. The V gene lost 2 bases and the J gene lost 2 bases, with 6 bases spanning the gap. The CDR3 sequence is CAWSQGQETQYF. The DNA of the CDR3 is TGTGCCTGGAGTCAGGGGCAAGAGACCCAGTACTTC.

V is TRBV3-1 and J is TRBJ2-1, with TRBD2 as a possible D gene (5 bases). Trimming took off 1 base at V and 7 bases at J, with 8 bases between the two ends. CDR3 length: 13 amino acids. The V gene's germline CDR1 is LGHDT and CDR2 YNNKEL (reference sequence). The DNA for the CDR3 is TGTGCCAGCAGCCAAGCGACGGGGAATGAGCAGTTCTTC. This codes for CASSQATGNEQFF.

This clonotype was counted only a few times. The chain employs TRBV10-3 and TRBJ2-7; 11 bases line up with TRBD2. The germline gives CDR1 ENHRY, CDR2 SYGVKD. The CDR3 extends over 14 amino acids. Losses at the gene ends were 8 bases for V and 0 bases for J; bases not matched to a gene: 3. CDR3 DNA: TGTGCCATCGGCCTAGCGGGGGGCTCCTACGAGCAGTACTTC. Its protein product is CAIGLAGGSYEQYF.

The CDR3 spells CASSRGSLSYEQYF. CDR3 sequence (DNA): TGTGCCAGCTCTAGAGGGTCCCTCTCCTACGAGCAGTACTTC. V is TRBV18 and J is TRBJ2-7, with D possibly TRBD2 on 5 matching bases. The CDR3 covers 14 residues. Germline V CDR1 and CDR2: KGHSH, LQKENI. V was clipped by 6 bases and J by 0 bases, with 12 bases between them.

The CDR3 sequence: CASSLIPTYNEQFF. The CDR3 DNA reads TGTGCCAGCAGCTTAATCCCCACCTACAATGAGCAGTTCTTC. The V and J genes are TRBV7-2 and TRBJ2-1; D gene unclear. This CDR3 is 14 amino acids long. V was pared by 2 bases and J by 2 bases, with 7 bases between. Germline CDR1 and CDR2: SGHTA and FQGNSA.

The chain links TRBV3-1 to TRBJ2-3; 7 bases fit TRBD2. This CDR3 region has 13 residues. Germline V CDR1 and CDR2: LGHDT, YNNKEL (reference sequence). V trimming: 7 bases; J trimming: 4 bases; junction bases outside the gene matches: 5. CDR3 sequence: CASTSRGADTQYF. Written as DNA, the CDR3 is TGTGCCAGCACCTCCCGGGGGGCAGATACGCAGTATTTT.

This clonotype was seen at least ten times. The gene calls are TRBV7-6 and TRBJ1-3; tentatively, D is TRBD1 (5 bases). The germline CDR1 and CDR2 sequences are SGHVS and FNYEAQ. CDR3 size: 16 residues. The ends were cut back, 1 base at V and 0 bases at J, with 10 bases in the middle. This chain's CDR3 is CASSLGGRSSGNTIYF. DNA of the CDR3: TGTGCCAGCAGCTTAGGGGGCAGGAGCTCTGGAAACACCATATATTTT.

The V and J genes are TRBV15 and TRBJ2-7; 7 bases are a match to TRBD1. The CDR3 totals 16 residues. V gave up 0 bases and J gave up 1 base; unmatched junction bases: 6. Germline CDR1 reads LNHNV; CDR2 reads YYDKDF (reference sequence). CDR3 residues: CATSREGQEGSYEQYF. DNA for the CDR3: TGTGCCACCAGCAGAGAAGGACAGGAAGGTTCCTACGAGCAGTACTTC. The full variable domain, with the rest looked up from reference TRBV15 and TRBJ2-7, is DAMVIQNPRYQVTQFGKPVTLSCSQTLNHNVMYWYQQKSSQAPKLLFHYYDKDFNNEADTPDNFQSRRPNTSFCFLDIRSPGLGDTAMYLCATSREGQEGSYEQYFGPGTRLTVT.

The chain has TRBV7-8 and TRBJ2-1, with D unclear. Germline V gene data show CDR1 as SGHVS and CDR2 as FQNEAQ. The germline V and J ends were trimmed by 1 base and 4 bases, with 11 bases remaining between them. The CDR3 is 15 amino acids. The CDR3 loop reads CASSLGLGEYNEQFF. The CDR3 region has the DNA TGTGCCAGCAGCTTAGGGCTAGGAGAATACAATGAGCAGTTCTTC.

This clonotype was seen a handful of times. The chain employs TRBV11-2 and TRBJ2-5, with TRBD1 as a possible D gene (6 bases). The CDR3 loop spans 15 amino acids. The V end lost 3 bases, the J end lost 0 bases, and 11 bases lay between the germline ends. Germline V gene lookup returns CDR1 SGHAT and CDR2 FQNNGV. CDR3 coding DNA: TGTGCCAGCAGCTTCCGAGACAGGAACCAAGAGACCCAGTACTTC. This encodes CASSFRDRNQETQYF.

This clonotype was seen only once. The chain employs TRBV20-1 and TRBJ2-7, with D possibly TRBD2 on 6 matching bases. The CDR3 runs to 14 residues. The V gene's germline CDR1 is DFQATT and CDR2 SNEGSKA (reference sequence). V dropped 0 bases and J dropped 5 bases, with 14 bases sitting between them. The CDR3 DNA sequence: TGCAGTGCTAGAGATTGGAGGGCCGACCACGAGCAGTACTTC. Residues: CSARDWRADHEQYF.

The chain couples TRBV20-1 to TRBJ1-4, with 8 bases fitting TRBD1. CDR1 is DFQATT, CDR2 SNEGSKA, per germline (reference sequence). The ends lost 0 bases at V and 8 bases at J; junction bases unmatched: 11. The CDR3 is made up of 16 amino acids. The CDR3 here is CSARDPSATGVEKLFF. The CDR3 region has the DNA TGCAGTGCTAGAGATCCCTCGGCGACAGGGGTGGAAAAACTGTTTTTT.

The chain employs TRBV27 and TRBJ1-6; D might be TRBD1 (5 bases). Germline assignment: CDR1 MNHEY and CDR2 SMNVEV (reference sequence). V lost 6 bases and J 7 bases, leaving 10 bases between the germline ends. The CDR3 runs to 13 residues. The CDR3 reads CASSGDGNSPLHF. CDR3 coding DNA: TGTGCCAGCAGCGGGGACGGGAATTCACCCCTCCACTTT.

The gene calls are TRBV5-5 and TRBJ1-4; no definite D call. V was clipped by 0 bases and J by 4 bases, with 7 bases between them. Looked up from germline, CDR1 is SGHKS and CDR2 is YYEKEE (reference sequence). This CDR3 is built from 14 residues. The CDR3 spells CASSLAPSNEKLFF. The CDR3 region has the DNA TGTGCCAGCAGCTTGGCCCCCAGTAATGAAAAACTGTTTTTT.

This clonotype was picked up a small number of times. The chain joins TRBV5-1 to TRBJ1-1; D gene unclear. Trimming removed 0 bases at V and 3 bases at J, with 9 bases between. This CDR3 is 14 amino acids long. CDR1 and CDR2 from the germline V gene are SGHRS and YFSETQ. The CDR3 region has the DNA TGCGCCAGCAGCTTGGGCTCCATCTACACTGAAGCTTTCTTT. Its protein is CASSLGSIYTEAFF.

There are many counts of this clonotype. The gene calls are TRBV12-3 or TRBV12-4 and TRBJ1-4; 7 bases agree with TRBD1. V shed 5 bases and J 6 bases; nucleotides not matched to a gene: 6. This CDR3 spans 14 amino acids. In nucleotides, the CDR3 is TGTGCCAGCAGTGTCGGACAGGCCGATGAAAAACTGTTTTTT. Protein sequence: CASSVGQADEKLFF.

The rearrangement joins TRBV5-1 to TRBJ2-1, with 8 nucleotides matching TRBD2. V shed 4 bases, J shed 0 bases, and the junction held 21 bases outside the gene matches. The CDR3 contains 21 residues. The V gene's germline CDR1 is SGHRS and CDR2 YFSETQ. The CDR3 DNA is TGCGCCAGCAGCCCAATGGCCGGGACACATGTAGCGGGATCCTCCTACAATGAGCAGTTCTTC. Encoded protein: CASSPMAGTHVAGSSYNEQFF.